This TCR beta chain was obtained from a study of T cells in Graves' hyperthyroidism and ophthalmopathy. The investigators amplified TCR beta CDR3 regions from RNA transcripts. RT-PCR in the first round (using the HTBI primer set) targeted the TCR CDR3. Via MiXCR, TCRdb re-called the multiplex PCR reads, giving one row per CDR3 protein. The sample has roughly 570,000 distinct CDR3 sequences, roughly 50% seen once. The junction had 14 bases not matched to a gene; V was cut back by 7 bases and J by 8 bases. This CDR3 region has 15 residues. This clonotype was counted many times. V and J are TRBV12-3 or TRBV12-4 and TRBJ1-2; 9 bases line up with TRBD1. Input material: peripheral blood or thyroid tissue (not recorded which). The sequence was collected from a woman younger than 30 with Graves' hyperthyroidism. The CDR3 coding sequence is TGTGCCAGCACTTCGACAGGGGGATTTTCGCACGGCTACACCTTC. This sequence encodes CASTSTGGFSHGYTF.